What follows describes a single T cell receptor beta chain. The CDR3 consists of 13 residues. Germline CDR1 MNHNY, CDR2 SVGAGI (reference sequence). Trimming took 2 bases from V and 9 from J, leaving 11 bases between them. This sample was included in a study of blood T cell repertoires in COVID-19. Study-level information: T cells, B-cell-depleted T cells, or PBMCs provided the cDNA or gDNA that served as material.

Per the authors' pipeline: It was from reference gene primer amplification that nucleated cell counts were estimated. Clones were read by immunoSEQ multiplex PCR, and TCRdb kept only the in-frame ones, dropping some. V and J calls plus clone size are reproduced from that table; the DNA served to infer D and trimming. The sample has 90,000 to 110,000 clones; roughly 80% are singletons. The sample taken for sequencing was peripheral blood. This rearrangement joins TRBV6-6 to TRBJ1-5; unclear D gene. The TCR originated in a human donor in a cohort sampled during active or convalescent COVID-19. The CDR3 DNA is TGTGCCAGCAGTTACGGAGGGTTTTGGCCCCAGCATTTT. This codes for CASSYGGFWPQHF.